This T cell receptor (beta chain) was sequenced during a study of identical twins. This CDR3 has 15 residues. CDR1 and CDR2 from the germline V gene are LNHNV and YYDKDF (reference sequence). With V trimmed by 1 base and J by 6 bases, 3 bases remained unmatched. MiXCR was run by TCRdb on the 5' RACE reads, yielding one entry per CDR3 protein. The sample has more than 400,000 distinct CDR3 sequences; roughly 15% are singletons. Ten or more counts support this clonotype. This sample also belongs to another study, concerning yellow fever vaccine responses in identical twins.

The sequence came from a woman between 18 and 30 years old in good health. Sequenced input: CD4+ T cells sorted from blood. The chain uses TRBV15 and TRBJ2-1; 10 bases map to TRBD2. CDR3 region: CATSRVLAGANEQFF. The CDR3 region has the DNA TGTGCCACCAGCAGAGTTCTAGCGGGGGCCAATGAGCAGTTCTTC.